Listed below are T cell receptor beta chains from one sample, sequenced in a study of blood T cells in healthy people across ages. Each CDR3 protein gets one entry after TCRdb re-called the 5' RACE reads with MiXCR. This table holds approximately 1,100,000 distinct CDR3 sequences, more than 35% found once. The sample consisted of blood. Source of these receptors: a woman aged 60-75 years in good health. The CDR3 runs from the conserved cysteine through the conserved F or W. Fields, in order: clone size, D gene, V gene, J gene, CDR3 DNA, CDR3 protein. D genes are given only for firm matches. Size values are once, few and many counts, or a class for expanded clones, and some rows have none.

>.|TRBD2|TRBV20-1|TRBJ2-3
TGCAGCGCTGTCCCGGGACTAGCCACAGATACGCAGTATTTT
CSAVPGLATDTQYF
>.|.|TRBV5-1|TRBJ2-5
TGCGCCAGCAGCTTGTGGGGCGGAGAAATCAATGAGCAGTACTTC
CASSLWGGEINEQYF
>few|TRBD1|TRBV9|TRBJ2-7
TGTGCCAGCAGCGTAGCTACAGGGGGTATATACGAGCAGTACTTC
CASSVATGGIYEQYF
>few|.|TRBV21-1|TRBJ2-1
TGTGCCAGCAAAAAGGGATCCTCCTACAATGAGCAGTTCTTC
CASKKGSSYNEQFF
>.|.|TRBV12-3/TRBV12-4|TRBJ2-5
TGTGCCAGCAGCCCGCCTGTGTGGCAAGAGACCCAGTACTTC
CASSPPVWQETQYF
>.|.|TRBV2|TRBJ1-2
TGTGCCAGCAGTTTCCGTCCTATTTTCTATGGCTACACCTTC
CASSFRPIFYGYTF
>.|.|TRBV29-1|TRBJ2-1
TGCAGCGTTGAAGGGTCTAGCTCCTACAATGAGCAGTTCTTC
CSVEGSSSYNEQFF
>once|.|TRBV20-1|TRBJ2-7
TGCAGTGCTAGAATTCTCGGGACAAGACCCTACGAGCAGTACTTC
CSARILGTRPYEQYF
>.|.|TRBV9|TRBJ2-1
TGTGCCAGCAGCGAGCTAGCGAGGAGCTCCTACAATGAGCAGTTCTTC
CASSELARSSYNEQFF
>few|.|TRBV13|TRBJ2-7
TGTGCCAGCAGCTCCCCAGGCAGGGGCTACGAGCAGTACTTC
CASSSPGRGYEQYF
>.|.|TRBV4-2|TRBJ1-3
TGTGCCAGCAGCCAAGATCCCCCGGGGACTTACGACTCTGGAAACACCATATATTTT
CASSQDPPGTYDSGNTIYF
>.|TRBD2|TRBV7-2|TRBJ2-3
TGTGCCAGCAGCTTAGATAGCGGGAGTCTCCGGTATTTT
CASSLDSGSLRYF
>.|TRBD1|TRBV20-1|TRBJ2-7
TGCAGTGCTGTGCGGGACAGGGGTTCCTACGAGCAGTACTTC
CSAVRDRGSYEQYF
>.|.|TRBV6-5|TRBJ1-5
TGTGCCAGCAGGCACTCAGGGGAACTCCAGCCCCAGCATTTT
CASRHSGELQPQHF
>many|TRBD1|TRBV2|TRBJ1-5
TGTGCCAGCAGTGAATGGAAGGACAGGGTCAACAATCAGCCCCAGCATTTT
CASSEWKDRVNNQPQHF
>.|.|TRBV6-1|TRBJ2-1
TGTGCCAGCTCGGCTACTCCCGATGGGACCCAGTTCTTC
CASSATPDGTQFF
>.|TRBD1|TRBV4-1|TRBJ1-6
TGCGCCAGCAGCCTAGGGACAGGGGCGCCAAATTCACCCCTCCACTTT
CASSLGTGAPNSPLHF
>.|.|TRBV29-1|TRBJ2-7
TGCAGCGTCGAACGGGGGCTCCGGGGCGAGCAGTACTTC
CSVERGLRGEQYF
>.|TRBD2|TRBV6-1|TRBJ2-7
TGTGCCAGCAGTGAATGGGGAGCGGGAGGTATATACGAGCAGTACTTC
CASSEWGAGGIYEQYF
>few|.|TRBV12-3/TRBV12-4|TRBJ1-1
TGTGCCAGCAGTTTGAGGGGGGAGAACACTGAAGCTTTCTTT
CASSLRGENTEAFF
>few|.|TRBV5-5|TRBJ1-5
TGTGCCAGCAGCTGGGGGACACAGGGTAATCAGCCCCAGCATTTT
CASSWGTQGNQPQHF
>.|.|TRBV5-6|TRBJ2-2
TGTGCCAGCAGCTTGTTCGGTGAGTGGGTGGCCACCGGGGAGCTGTTTTTT
CASSLFGEWVATGELFF
>.|.|TRBV24-1|TRBJ2-2
TGTGCCACCAGTGACTCAACACCGAACACCGGGGAGCTGTTTTTT
CATSDSTPNTGELFF
>.|.|TRBV20-1|TRBJ2-7
TGCAGTGCTAGTTGGGTAAACGAGCAGTACTTC
CSASWVNEQYF
>.|.|TRBV7-9|TRBJ2-1
TGTACGGCGGGGCAGGGATGGTCCAATGAGCAGTTCTTC
CTAGQGWSNEQFF
>few|.|TRBV28|TRBJ1-2
TGTGCCAGCAGCGGTGGGGTCGGAAACTATGGCTACACCTTC
CASSGGVGNYGYTF
>few|TRBD1|TRBV29-1|TRBJ1-1
TGCAGCGTAACAGGGGCGATGAACACTGAAGCTTTCTTT
CSVTGAMNTEAFF